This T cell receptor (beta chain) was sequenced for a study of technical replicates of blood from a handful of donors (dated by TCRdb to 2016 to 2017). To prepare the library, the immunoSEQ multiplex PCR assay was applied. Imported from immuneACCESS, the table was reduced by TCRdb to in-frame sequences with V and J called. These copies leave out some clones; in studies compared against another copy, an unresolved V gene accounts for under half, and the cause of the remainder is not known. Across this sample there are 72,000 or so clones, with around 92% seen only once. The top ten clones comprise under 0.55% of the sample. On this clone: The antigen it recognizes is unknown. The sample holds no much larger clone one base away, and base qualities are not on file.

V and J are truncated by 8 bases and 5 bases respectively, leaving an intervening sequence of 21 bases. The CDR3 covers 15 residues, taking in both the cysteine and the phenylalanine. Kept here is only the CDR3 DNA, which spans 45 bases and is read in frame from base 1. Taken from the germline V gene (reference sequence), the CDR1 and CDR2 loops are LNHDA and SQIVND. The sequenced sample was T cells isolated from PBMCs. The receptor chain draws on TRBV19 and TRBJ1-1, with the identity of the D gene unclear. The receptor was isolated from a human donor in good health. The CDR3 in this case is CASAPGELQRTEAFF. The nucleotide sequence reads TGTGCCAGTGCCCCCGGGGAACTACAAAGGACTGAAGCTTTCTTT.